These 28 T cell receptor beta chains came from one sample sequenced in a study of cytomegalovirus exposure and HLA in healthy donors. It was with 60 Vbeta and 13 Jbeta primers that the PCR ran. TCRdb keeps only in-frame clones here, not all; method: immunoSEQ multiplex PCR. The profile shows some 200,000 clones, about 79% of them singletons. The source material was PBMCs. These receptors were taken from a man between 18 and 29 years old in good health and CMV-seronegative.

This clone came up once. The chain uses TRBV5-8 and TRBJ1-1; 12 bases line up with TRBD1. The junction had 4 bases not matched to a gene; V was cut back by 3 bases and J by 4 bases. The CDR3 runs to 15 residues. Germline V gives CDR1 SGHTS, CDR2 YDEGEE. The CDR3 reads CASSWGQGAGTEAFF. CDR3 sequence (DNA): TGTGCCAGCAGCTGGGGACAGGGGGCCGGCACTGAAGCTTTCTTT.

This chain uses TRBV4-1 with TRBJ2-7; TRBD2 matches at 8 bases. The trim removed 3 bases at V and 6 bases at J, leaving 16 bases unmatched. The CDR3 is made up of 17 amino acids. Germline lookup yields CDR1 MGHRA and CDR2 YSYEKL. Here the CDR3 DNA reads TGCGCCAGCAGCCAGATCCTCTCTGGCGGGGGGATAGCCGAGCAGTACTTC. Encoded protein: CASSQILSGGGIAEQYF.

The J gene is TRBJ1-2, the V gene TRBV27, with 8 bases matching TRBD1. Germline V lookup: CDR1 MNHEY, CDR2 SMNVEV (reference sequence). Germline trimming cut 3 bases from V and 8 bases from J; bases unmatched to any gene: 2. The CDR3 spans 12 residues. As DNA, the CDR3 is TGTGCCAGCAGTTTGACAGGGGTGGGCTACACCTTC. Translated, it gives CASSLTGVGYTF.

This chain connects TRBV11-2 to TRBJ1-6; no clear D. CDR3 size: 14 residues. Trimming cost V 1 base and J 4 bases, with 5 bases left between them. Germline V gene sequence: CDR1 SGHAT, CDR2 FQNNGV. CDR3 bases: TGTGCCAGCAGCTTAGCCCCGTATAATTCACCCCTCCACTTT. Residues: CASSLAPYNSPLHF.

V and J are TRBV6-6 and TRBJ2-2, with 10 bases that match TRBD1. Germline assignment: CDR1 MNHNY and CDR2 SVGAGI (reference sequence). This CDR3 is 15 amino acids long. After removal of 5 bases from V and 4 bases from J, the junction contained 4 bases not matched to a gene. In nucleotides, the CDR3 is TGTGCCAGCAGTGACGGACAGGGGGTCACCGGGGAGCTGTTTTTT. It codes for CASSDGQGVTGELFF.

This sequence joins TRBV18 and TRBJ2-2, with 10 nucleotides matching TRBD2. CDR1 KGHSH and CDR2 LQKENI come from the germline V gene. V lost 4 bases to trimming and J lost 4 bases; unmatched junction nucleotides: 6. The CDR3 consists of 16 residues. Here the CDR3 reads CASSQSSGGSTGELFF. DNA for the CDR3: TGTGCCAGCTCACAATCTAGCGGGGGTTCCACCGGGGAGCTGTTTTTT.

This chain's CDR3 is CASGLVLGELFF. CDR3 bases: TGTGCCAGTGGACTAGTTCTCGGGGAGCTGTTTTTT. This chain links TRBV19 with TRBJ2-2, with 7 nucleotides matching TRBD2. Per the germline V gene, CDR1 is LNHDA and CDR2 is SQIVND (reference sequence). This CDR3 spans 12 amino acids. V lost 8 bases and J lost 7; bases outside the gene matches: 4.

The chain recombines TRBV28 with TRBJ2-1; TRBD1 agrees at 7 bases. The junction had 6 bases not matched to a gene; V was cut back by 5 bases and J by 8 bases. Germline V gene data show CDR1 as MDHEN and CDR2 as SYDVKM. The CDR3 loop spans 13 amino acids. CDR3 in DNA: TGTGCCAGCAGTGACACAGGGGAAGATGAGCAGTTCTTC. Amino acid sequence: CASSDTGEDEQFF.

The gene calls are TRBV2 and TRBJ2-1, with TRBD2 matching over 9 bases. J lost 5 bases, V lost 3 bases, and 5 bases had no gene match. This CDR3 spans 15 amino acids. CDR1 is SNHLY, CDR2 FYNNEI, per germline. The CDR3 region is CASSEVSGSDNEQFF. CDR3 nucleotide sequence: TGTGCCAGCAGTGAGGTTAGCGGGAGTGACAATGAGCAGTTCTTC.

In DNA, the CDR3 is TGTGCCAGCAGCTCCGACAGGGACAATCAGCCCCAGCATTTT. Translation gives CASSSDRDNQPQHF. The genes are TRBV6-5 and TRBJ1-5, with 7 positions matching TRBD1. The CDR3 runs to 14 residues. V trimming: 6 bases; J trimming: 3 bases; junction bases outside the gene matches: 5. The germline gives CDR1 MNHEY, CDR2 SVGAGI.

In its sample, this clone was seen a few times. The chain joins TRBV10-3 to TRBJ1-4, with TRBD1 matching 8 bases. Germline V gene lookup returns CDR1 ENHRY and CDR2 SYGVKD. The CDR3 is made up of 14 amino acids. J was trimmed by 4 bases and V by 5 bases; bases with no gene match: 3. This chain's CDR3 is CAISQQGDNEKLFF. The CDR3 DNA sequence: TGTGCCATCAGTCAACAGGGGGATAATGAAAAACTGTTTTTT.

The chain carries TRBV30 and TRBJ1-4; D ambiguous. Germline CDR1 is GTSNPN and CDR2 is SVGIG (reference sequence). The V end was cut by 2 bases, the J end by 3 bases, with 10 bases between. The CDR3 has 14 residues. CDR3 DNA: TGTGCCTGGAGTAGTACAGTCCCTAATGAAAAACTGTTTTTT. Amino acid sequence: CAWSSTVPNEKLFF.

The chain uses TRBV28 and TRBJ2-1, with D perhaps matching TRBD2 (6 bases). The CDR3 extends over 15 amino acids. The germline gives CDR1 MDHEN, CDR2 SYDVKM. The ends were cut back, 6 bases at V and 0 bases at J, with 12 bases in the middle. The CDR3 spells CASSPGTSSYNEQFF. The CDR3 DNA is TGTGCCAGCAGCCCTGGGACTTCCTCCTACAATGAGCAGTTCTTC.

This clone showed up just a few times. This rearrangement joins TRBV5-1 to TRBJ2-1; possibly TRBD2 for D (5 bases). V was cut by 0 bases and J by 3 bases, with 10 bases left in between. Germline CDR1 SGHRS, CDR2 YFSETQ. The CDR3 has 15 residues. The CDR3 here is CASSLGADRYNEQFF. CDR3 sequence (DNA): TGCGCCAGCAGCTTGGGAGCGGACCGCTACAATGAGCAGTTCTTC.

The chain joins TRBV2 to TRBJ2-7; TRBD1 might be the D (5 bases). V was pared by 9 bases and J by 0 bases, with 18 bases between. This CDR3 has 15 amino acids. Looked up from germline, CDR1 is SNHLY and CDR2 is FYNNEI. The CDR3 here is CASVWGRISSYEQYF. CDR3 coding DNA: TGTGCCAGTGTGTGGGGCAGGATAAGCTCCTACGAGCAGTACTTC.

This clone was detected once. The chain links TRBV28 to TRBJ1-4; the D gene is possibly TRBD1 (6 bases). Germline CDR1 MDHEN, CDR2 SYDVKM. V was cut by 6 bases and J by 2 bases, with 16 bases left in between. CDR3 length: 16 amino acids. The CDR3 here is CASRAGGAPTNEKLFF. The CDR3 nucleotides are TGTGCCAGCAGAGCGGGGGGGGCGCCCACTAATGAAAAACTGTTTTTT.

For the CDR3, the DNA is TGTGCCAGCGCCACTAGCGGCTATAGCACAGATACGCAGTATTTT. Translated, it gives CASATSGYSTDTQYF. V is TRBV9 and J is TRBJ2-3; 8 nucleotides align to TRBD2. With V trimmed by 7 bases and J by 0 bases, 7 bases remained unmatched. Germline assignment: CDR1 SGDLS and CDR2 YYNGEE. The CDR3 runs 15 residues. Combining the CDR3 with reference TRBV9 and TRBJ2-3 gives the whole variable domain DSGVTQTPKHLITATGQRVTLRCSPRSGDLSVYWYQQSLDQGLQFLIQYYNGEERAKGNILERFSAQQFPDLHSELNLSSLELGDSALYFCASATSGYSTDTQYFGPGTRLTVL.

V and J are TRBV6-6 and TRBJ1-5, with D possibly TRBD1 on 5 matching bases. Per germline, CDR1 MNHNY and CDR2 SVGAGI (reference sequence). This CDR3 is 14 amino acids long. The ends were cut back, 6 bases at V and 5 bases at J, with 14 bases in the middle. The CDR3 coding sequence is TGTGCCAGCAGGTCCCGGGGGGGAGATCAGCCCCAGCATTTT. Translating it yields CASRSRGGDQPQHF.

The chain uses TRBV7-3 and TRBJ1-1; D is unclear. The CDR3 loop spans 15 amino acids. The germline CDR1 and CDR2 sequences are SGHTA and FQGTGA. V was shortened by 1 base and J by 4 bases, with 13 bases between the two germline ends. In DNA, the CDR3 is TGTGCCAGCAGCTTAAGTGGAAGCGGAAGCACTGAAGCTTTCTTT. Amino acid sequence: CASSLSGSGSTEAFF.

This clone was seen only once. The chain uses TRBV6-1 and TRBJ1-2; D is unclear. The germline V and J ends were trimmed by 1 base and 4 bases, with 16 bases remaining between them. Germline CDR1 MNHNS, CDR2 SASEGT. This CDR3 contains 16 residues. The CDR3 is CASSEVAEAGLYGYTF. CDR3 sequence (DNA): TGTGCCAGCAGTGAAGTTGCAGAAGCGGGCCTCTATGGCTACACCTTC.

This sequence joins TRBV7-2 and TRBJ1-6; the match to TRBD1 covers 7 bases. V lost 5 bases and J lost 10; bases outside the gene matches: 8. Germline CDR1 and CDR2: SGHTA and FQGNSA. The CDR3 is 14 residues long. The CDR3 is CASSTTGSGSPLHF. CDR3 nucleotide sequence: TGTGCCAGCAGCACGACAGGGTCGGGCTCACCCCTCCACTTT.

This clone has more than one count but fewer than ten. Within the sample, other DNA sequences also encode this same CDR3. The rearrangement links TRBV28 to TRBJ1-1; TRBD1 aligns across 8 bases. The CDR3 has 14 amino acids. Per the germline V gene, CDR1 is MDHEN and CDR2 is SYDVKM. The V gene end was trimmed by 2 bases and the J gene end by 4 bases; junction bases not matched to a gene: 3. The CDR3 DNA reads TGTGCCAGCAGTTTACAGGGGGCAGGCACTGAAGCTTTCTTT. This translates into CASSLQGAGTEAFF.

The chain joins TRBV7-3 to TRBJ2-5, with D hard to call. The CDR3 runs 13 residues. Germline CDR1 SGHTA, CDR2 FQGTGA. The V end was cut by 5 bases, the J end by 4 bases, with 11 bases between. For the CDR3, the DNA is TGTGCCAGCAGCCTGATTACGGGAGAGACCCAGTACTTC. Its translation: CASSLITGETQYF. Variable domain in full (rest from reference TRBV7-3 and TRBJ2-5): GAGVSQTPSNKVTEKGKYVELRCDPISGHTALYWYRQSLGQGPEFLIYFQGTGAADDSGLPNDRFFAVRPEGSVSTLKIQRTERGDSAVYLCASSLITGETQYFGPGTRLLVL.

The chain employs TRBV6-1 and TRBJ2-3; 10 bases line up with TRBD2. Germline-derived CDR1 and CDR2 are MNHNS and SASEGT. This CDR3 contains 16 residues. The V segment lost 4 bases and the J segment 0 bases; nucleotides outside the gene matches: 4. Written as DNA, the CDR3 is TGTGCCAGCAGTGGGACTAGCGGAGCGAGCACAGATACGCAGTATTTT. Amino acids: CASSGTSGASTDTQYF.

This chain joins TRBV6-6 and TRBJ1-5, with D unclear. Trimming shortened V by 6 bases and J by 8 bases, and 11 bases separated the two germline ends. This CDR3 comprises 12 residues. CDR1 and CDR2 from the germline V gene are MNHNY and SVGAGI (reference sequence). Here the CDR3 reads CASRDGVEPQHF. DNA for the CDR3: TGTGCCAGCAGGGACGGGGTTGAGCCCCAGCATTTT.

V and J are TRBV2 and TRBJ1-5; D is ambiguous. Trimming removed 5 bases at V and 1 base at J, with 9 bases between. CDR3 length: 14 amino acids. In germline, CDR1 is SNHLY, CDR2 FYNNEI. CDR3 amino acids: CASSQVESNQPQHF. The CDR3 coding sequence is TGTGCCAGCAGTCAGGTAGAGAGCAATCAGCCCCAGCATTTT.

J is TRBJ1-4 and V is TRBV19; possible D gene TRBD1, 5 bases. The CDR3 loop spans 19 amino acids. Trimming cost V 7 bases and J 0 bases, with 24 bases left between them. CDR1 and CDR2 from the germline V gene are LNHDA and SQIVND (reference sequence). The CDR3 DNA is TGTGCCAGTAATCATCTCTGGAGGGGCCGGGCGGCAACTAATGAAAAACTGTTTTTT. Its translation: CASNHLWRGRAATNEKLFF.

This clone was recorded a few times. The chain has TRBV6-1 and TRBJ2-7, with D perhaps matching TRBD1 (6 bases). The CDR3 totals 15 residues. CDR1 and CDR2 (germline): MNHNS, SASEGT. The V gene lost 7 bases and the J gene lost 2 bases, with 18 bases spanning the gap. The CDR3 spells CASNLGQYSTYEQYF. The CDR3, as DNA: TGTGCCAGCAATCTGGGACAATACAGTACCTACGAGCAGTACTTC.